Given below is one TCR beta chain in context. Its antigen is still unknown. This sample is part of a study of identical twins. Study results and caveats: The study found weaker excess twin sharing in beta out-of-frame sequences.

TCRdb reanalysed the 5' RACE reads using MiXCR and keeps one entry per CDR3 protein. The table has 550,000 to 700,000 distinct CDR3 sequences, over 20% seen once. This sample also belongs to another study, concerning T cells expressing NK-cell markers. That report adds: HCMV seropositivity marked most of the eight sequenced donors; one was seronegative. In several experiments, sorting was confined to alpha-beta TCR T cells through use of an anti-gamma-delta TCR antibody.

The source of this sequence is a woman aged 18-29 years in good health. The specimen was PBMCs.

The CDR3 loop is CSPYRDSNEQFF. For the CDR3, the DNA is TGCAGCCCCTACCGGGACAGCAATGAGCAGTTCTTC. This rearrangement joins TRBV29-1 to TRBJ2-1; TRBD1 matches 7 bases. The J segment lost 6 bases and the V segment lost 8 bases, leaving 7 bases of the junction unmatched. The CDR3 loop spans 12 amino acids. CDR1 and CDR2 (germline): SQVTM, ANQGSEA.